This T cell receptor beta chain emerged from a study of cytomegalovirus exposure and HLA in healthy donors. A note on this clone: Antigen: not known.

The PCR had 60 Vbeta and 13 Jbeta primers. Libraries were prepared by immunoSEQ multiplex PCR; TCRdb keeps only in-frame clonotypes and omits some of them. The table has hundreds of thousands of clones, around 80% seen once. The CDR3 is 10 residues long. The V end lost 7 bases, the J end lost 5 bases, and 5 bases lay between the germline ends. Germline V lookup: CDR1 SNHLY, CDR2 FYNNEI. Whole-study results and caveats: Follow-up analysis later connected one missense variant in DCLRE1C with trimming of TCR beta V- and J-genes. It was reported that TCR beta sequences correctly inferred the HLA-A and HLA-B alleles for most subjects. There were several of the most significant clusters that appeared linked to common viral pathogens in a later analysis. According to the study, roughly 160 TCR beta chains were cytomegalovirus-associated.

Sample: PBMCs. The source of this sequence is a man between 18 and 29 years old in good health and CMV-seronegative. The chain combines TRBV2 with TRBJ2-5; D not certain. The DNA for the CDR3 is TGTGCCAGCATCGGGGAGACCCAGTACTTC. Translation: CASIGETQYF. Based on the CDR3 plus reference TRBV2 and TRBJ2-5, the full variable domain is EPEVTQTPSHQVTQMGQEVILRCVPISNHLYFYWYRQILGQKVEFLVSFYNNEISEKSEIFDDQFSVERPDGSNFTLKIRSTKLEDSAMYFCASIGETQYFGPGTRLLVL.